The rows below give T cell receptor beta chains drawn from one sample of a study of early T cells in non-severe SARS-CoV-2 infection. TCRdb reanalysed the 5' RACE reads using MiXCR and keeps one entry per CDR3 protein. The repertoire holds 50,000 to 70,000 distinct CDR3 sequences, about an eighth seen once, with roughly 1.4% in the top ten. The sample taken for sequencing was whole blood. The source of these receptors is an adult who was a healthcare worker with PCR-confirmed SARS-CoV-2 infection or an uninfected control (not recorded which). CDR3s include the opening cysteine and the closing phenylalanine or tryptophan. The order of the fields is J gene, D gene, V gene, clone size, CDR3 DNA, CDR3 protein. D genes are given only for firm matches. Size is omitted from some rows. Given values are once, few, many or a class for expanded clones.

TRBJ1-5 TRBD1 TRBV19 many TGTGCCAGTACCCGGGGACAGCCGAATAGCAATCAGCCCCAGCATTTT CASTRGQPNSNQPQHF
TRBJ2-5 - TRBV29-1 - TGCAGCGTTGCTTGGGGAGGACCCCAAGAGACCCAGTACTTC CSVAWGGPQETQYF
TRBJ2-4 TRBD2 TRBV12-3/TRBV12-4 many TGTGCCAGCAGTCCCGGGGAGCGGGGGGTTAAAAACATTCAGTACTTC CASSPGERGVKNIQYF
TRBJ1-2 - TRBV29-1 once TGCAGCGTTTACTCGGAAAACTATGGCTACACCTTC CSVYSENYGYTF
TRBJ2-3 - TRBV6-1 - TGTGCCAGCAGTGCCCAGGGCCGCACAGATACGCAGTATTTT CASSAQGRTDTQYF
TRBJ2-7 - TRBV6-6 many TGTGCCAGCACCTGGGGCCAGACTGAGCAGTACTTC CASTWGQTEQYF
TRBJ2-4 - TRBV12-3/TRBV12-4 - TGTGCCAGCAGTTTATCACGTGGGGCCAAAAACATTCAGTACTTC CASSLSRGAKNIQYF
TRBJ1-1 - TRBV7-9 many TGTGCCAGCAGCTCATCTGGTCTGGGCCCGAACACTGAAGCTTTCTTT CASSSSGLGPNTEAFF
TRBJ2-3 - TRBV5-6 - TGTGCCAGCAGCCCCTGGCCCCGCACAGATACGCAGTATTTT CASSPWPRTDTQYF
TRBJ2-1 TRBD1 TRBV10-3 - TGTGCCATCAGGACGGGACAGACCTACAATGAGCAGTTCTTC CAIRTGQTYNEQFF
TRBJ2-7 - TRBV29-1 - TGCAGCGTTGAAGTACGGGTGAATCACTACGAGCAGTACTTC CSVEVRVNHYEQYF
TRBJ2-1 - TRBV20-1 few TGCAGTGCCGCCGGACGTAACAATGAGCAGTTCTTC CSAAGRNNEQFF
TRBJ1-4 TRBD1 TRBV30 many TGTGCCTGGGACAGGGACGAAAAACTGTTTTTT CAWDRDEKLFF
TRBJ1-1 - TRBV7-2 many TGTGCCAGCAGCTCAACGTGGGGGGGGACTGAAGCTTTCTTT CASSSTWGGTEAFF
TRBJ2-3 - TRBV6-4 many TGTGCCAGCAGTGCGGGGGACACAGATACGCAGTATTTT CASSAGDTDTQYF
TRBJ2-3 - TRBV6-5 - TGTGCCAGCAGCCCCGGCCGCACAGATACGCAGTATTTT CASSPGRTDTQYF
TRBJ2-3 - TRBV20-1 - TGCAGTGCTAGTTTTTTTAGCGGACCTAGCACAGATACGCAGTATTTT CSASFFSGPSTDTQYF
TRBJ2-2 TRBD2 TRBV20-1 - TGCAGTGCTAGTACCGAGCGGGGGCCCCCCGGGGAGCTGTTTTTT CSASTERGPPGELFF
TRBJ2-3 TRBD2 TRBV20-1 few TGCAGTGCTCTAAGTCCCGGGCTAGCGGGGACCACGCAGTATTTT CSALSPGLAGTTQYF
TRBJ2-1 TRBD2 TRBV7-6 many TGTGCCAGCCTCGGGGGGGGCCAGAATGAGCAGTTCTTC CASLGGGQNEQFF
TRBJ1-5 TRBD1 TRBV6-6 - TGTGCCAGCAGTTACTCGACAGGGGGACAGCCCCAGCATTTT CASSYSTGGQPQHF
TRBJ2-5 - TRBV10-3 many TGTGCCATCAGGGAAGCGGTCCAAGAGACCCAGTACTTC CAIREAVQETQYF
TRBJ1-2 TRBD1 TRBV29-1 few TGCAGCGTTATGGGAGACAGGGGGCATGGCTACACCTTC CSVMGDRGHGYTF
TRBJ2-3 TRBD2 TRBV7-9 many TGTGCCAGCAGCGAAACCCTAGCGGGGCCCTCTCATACGCAGTATTTT CASSETLAGPSHTQYF
TRBJ2-1 TRBD1 TRBV5-4 many TGTGCCAGCAGCAGGGACAGGGGGCCAAGTGAGCAGTTCTTC CASSRDRGPSEQFF
TRBJ2-1 - TRBV5-1 few TGCGCCAGCAGCTTGGCCGTCTCTTCGGGCAATGAGCAGTTCTTC CASSLAVSSGNEQFF
TRBJ1-1 - TRBV30 many TGTGCCTGGAAGGGCATCCTGGCTCAGGACACTGAAGCTTTCTTT CAWKGILAQDTEAFF
TRBJ2-1 - TRBV2 few TGTGCCAGCAGTGAGAGGACCTACAATGAGCAGTTCTTC CASSERTYNEQFF
TRBJ2-7 TRBD1 TRBV7-2 few TGTGCCAGCAGCCCGGACAGGGACGACGAGCAGTACTTC CASSPDRDDEQYF
TRBJ2-2 TRBD2 TRBV27 - TGTGCCAGCAGGAGGCCGGGACTAGCGGGGGGACCGGTCGGGGAGCTGTTTTTT CASRRPGLAGGPVGELFF
TRBJ1-4 - TRBV6-5 - TGTGCCAGCAGCTATGCAGGGGCTAATGAAAAACTGTTTTTT CASSYAGANEKLFF
TRBJ2-3 - TRBV10-2 many TGCGCCAGCAGTGAGTTCGACAATAGACAGGACCACCCAGATACGCAGTATTTT CASSEFDNRQDHPDTQYF
TRBJ1-2 - TRBV29-1 - TGCAGCGTTGAAGGTCGTGGCTACACCTTC CSVEGRGYTF
TRBJ2-7 - TRBV11-3 few TGTGCCAGCAGCTTAGAATCAGGGGACATCTACGAGCAGTACTTC CASSLESGDIYEQYF
TRBJ2-5 - TRBV7-2 few TGTGCCAGCAGCTTAGCGGCGGGGGCTGGAGAGACCCAGTACTTC CASSLAAGAGETQYF
TRBJ1-5 TRBD1 TRBV6-2/TRBV6-3 many TGTGCCAGCAGTTACGTCGGGACAGTGACCCAGCCCCAGCATTTT CASSYVGTVTQPQHF
TRBJ1-1 - TRBV27 - TGTGCCAGCAGTTTAACAGTGAACACTGAAGCTTTCTTT CASSLTVNTEAFF
TRBJ2-3 TRBD1 TRBV6-2/TRBV6-3 - TGTGCCAGCTGGGACAGGCTGACAGATACGCAGTATTTT CASWDRLTDTQYF
TRBJ1-2 - TRBV29-1 many TGCAGCGTTGAATCAGGGTCGTATGGCTACACCTTC CSVESGSYGYTF
TRBJ2-1 - TRBV4-1 many TGCGCCAGCAGCCAAGATCTCGTCAATGAGCAGTTCTTC CASSQDLVNEQFF
TRBJ2-7 - TRBV6-6 - TGTGCCAGCAGTTACTGGCCGGTAAGCTCCTACGAGCAGTACTTC CASSYWPVSSYEQYF
TRBJ2-7 - TRBV11-2 - TGTGCCAGCACCTTAGTTCGAGGGACCGCGACGGTGGGGGAGCAGTACTTC CASTLVRGTATVGEQYF